The next 30 T cell receptor beta chains were all read from a single sample in a study of cytomegalovirus exposure and HLA in healthy donors. Use of 60 Vbeta and 13 Jbeta primers characterized the PCR. The method was immunoSEQ multiplex PCR; TCRdb's version includes in-frame clones alone and lacks a portion of them. This table has roughly 150,000 clones, approximately 80% appearing once. The sample was PBMCs. The receptors come from a man in his thirties or forties in good health and CMV-seropositive.

The V and J genes are TRBV28 and TRBJ2-2, with D maybe TRBD2 (7 bases). The V gene lost 8 bases and the J gene lost 4 bases, with 14 bases spanning the gap. Germline V gives CDR1 MDHEN, CDR2 SYDVKM. The CDR3 runs 14 residues. The CDR3 DNA follows: TGTGCCAGCCGGAGAGGGGGGGGCACCGGGGAGCTGTTTTTT. Amino acids: CASRRGGGTGELFF.

The CDR3 loop reads CSVETQVYGYTF. CDR3 in DNA: TGCAGCGTTGAAACACAGGTCTATGGCTACACCTTC. The chain joins TRBV29-1 to TRBJ1-2; a possible D gene is TRBD1 (5 bases). This CDR3 has 12 amino acids. Germline CDR1 and CDR2: SQVTM and ANQGSEA. Trimming took off 2 bases at V and 4 bases at J, with 8 bases between the two ends.

V and J are TRBV4-3 and TRBJ2-7; 8 positions match TRBD2. The germline CDR1 and CDR2 sequences are LGHNA and YSLEER. The CDR3 has 18 amino acids. The trim removed 3 bases at V and 0 bases at J, leaving 13 bases unmatched. The DNA for the CDR3 is TGCGCCAGCAGCCAGGGCGGGAGGCGGGGGCCCGACTCCTACGAGCAGTACTTC. This encodes CASSQGGRRGPDSYEQYF.

This chain connects TRBV10-3 to TRBJ1-2; 9 nucleotides align to TRBD1. CDR3 size: 13 residues. Unmatched junction bases numbered 5, after V lost 10 bases and J lost 2 bases. Germline V CDR1 and CDR2: ENHRY, SYGVKD. The CDR3 nucleotides are TGTGCCACCCTGGGACAGGGAAACTATGGCTACACCTTC. It is translated as CATLGQGNYGYTF.

This chain links TRBV5-1 with TRBJ2-7; D ambiguous. The germline V gene encodes CDR1 SGHRS and CDR2 YFSETQ. The V gene lost 5 bases and the J gene lost 1 base, with 13 bases spanning the gap. The CDR3 is 14 residues long. This chain's CDR3 is CASRVESVSYEQYF. The CDR3 bases are TGCGCCAGCAGGGTAGAGTCGGTTTCCTACGAGCAGTACTTC.

This chain connects TRBV11-2 to TRBJ2-7, with 8 bases fitting TRBD2. The V gene's germline CDR1 is SGHAT and CDR2 FQNNGV. This CDR3 region has 16 residues. The V segment lost 0 bases and the J segment 3 bases; nucleotides outside the gene matches: 7. CDR3 nucleotide sequence: TGTGCCAGCAGCTTAGATCGGACTAGCACATACTACGAGCAGTACTTC. Protein sequence: CASSLDRTSTYYEQYF.

V and J are TRBV28 and TRBJ2-5, with 11 bases lining up with TRBD2. Germline trimming cut 6 bases from V and 4 bases from J; bases unmatched to any gene: 4. This CDR3 has 14 amino acids. CDR1 is MDHEN and CDR2 is SYDVKM in the germline V gene. In DNA form, the CDR3 reads TGTGCCAGCAGCATAGGACTAGCGGGAGAGACCCAGTACTTC. It translates to CASSIGLAGETQYF.

In nucleotides, the CDR3 is TGTGCCAGTAGTTCTCAGGGGGCGGGCTCCTACGAGCAGTACTTC. It is translated as CASSSQGAGSYEQYF. The V call is TRBV19, the J call TRBJ2-5; TRBD1 aligns across 8 bases. The J call may be wrong; the DNA end is better matched by TRBJ2-7. The germline gives CDR1 LNHDA, CDR2 SQIVND (reference sequence). The CDR3 sequence is 15 residues long.

To note about this clone: The same CDR3 also results from other DNA sequences found in this sample. The CDR3 coding sequence is TGTGCCAGCAGCTTGACACATAGCAATCAGCCCCAGCATTTT. The encoded protein is CASSLTHSNQPQHF. The chain uses TRBV5-5 and TRBJ1-5; D remains ambiguous. This CDR3 spans 14 amino acids. Per the germline V gene, CDR1 is SGHKS and CDR2 is YYEKEE (reference sequence). The V and J ends lost 1 base and 0 bases respectively, with 5 bases between them.

This clone occurred once. This chain joins TRBV19 and TRBJ2-7; 9 positions match TRBD1. With V trimmed by 2 bases and J by 4 bases, 6 bases remained unmatched. CDR1 LNHDA and CDR2 SQIVND come from the germline V gene (reference sequence). This CDR3 comprises 15 residues. Written as DNA, the CDR3 is TGTGCCAGTAGTATACTCGGGACAGGGATTTACGAGCAGTACTTC. Translation: CASSILGTGIYEQYF.

CDR3 protein: CASGREGTGGYEQYF. The CDR3 nucleotides read TGTGCCAGTGGAAGGGAGGGGACAGGGGGCTACGAGCAGTACTTC. J is TRBJ2-7 and V is TRBV19, with 11 positions matching TRBD1. The CDR3 has 15 residues. The ends lost 8 bases at V and 3 bases at J; junction bases unmatched: 9. Germline values: CDR1 LNHDA, CDR2 SQIVND (reference sequence).

The chain carries TRBV5-1 and TRBJ1-1, with D unresolved. This CDR3 has 14 amino acids. V was cut by 2 bases and J by 6 bases, with 14 bases left in between. Germline CDR1 is SGHRS and CDR2 is YFSETQ. For the CDR3, the DNA is TGCGCCAGCAGCTTCCCCGGGAGGGAACCTGAAGCTTTCTTT. Translation gives CASSFPGREPEAFF.

This sequence joins TRBV6-1 and TRBJ2-5; a weak D match, TRBD1 (5 bases). V was pared by 1 base and J by 5 bases, with 11 bases between. This CDR3 is built from 14 residues. Per the germline V gene, CDR1 is MNHNS and CDR2 is SASEGT. The CDR3 nucleotides are TGTGCCAGCAGTGAAGGGGGCGCAGGGGAGACCCAGTACTTC. This gives the protein CASSEGGAGETQYF.

The gene calls are TRBV9 and TRBJ1-1, with a weak D call TRBD1 (6 bases). The CDR3 runs 14 residues. Deletions cut 5 bases from V and 1 base from J, with 12 bases between. Germline CDR1 reads SGDLS; CDR2 reads YYNGEE. CDR3 nucleotides: TGTGCCAGCAGTCTAAGGGGACAGAACACTGAAGCTTTCTTT. This translates into CASSLRGQNTEAFF.

On this clone: In the same sample, other DNA sequences code for this CDR3. The gene calls are TRBV30 and TRBJ1-3; D is unclear. The CDR3 length is 13 residues. The V gene lost 0 bases and the J gene lost 0 bases, with 3 bases spanning the gap. Germline V gene data show CDR1 as GTSNPN and CDR2 as SVGIG (reference sequence). The DNA of the CDR3 is TGTGCCTGGAGTGTATACTCTGGAAACACCATATATTTT. The encoded protein is CAWSVYSGNTIYF.

The gene calls are TRBV10-3 and TRBJ2-3; maybe TRBD2 (5 bases). Trimming removed 7 bases at V and 2 bases at J, with 16 bases between. The CDR3 contains 15 residues. The germline V gene encodes CDR1 ENHRY and CDR2 SYGVKD. The CDR3 here is CAIKSLEGFTDTQYF. The CDR3 nucleotides read TGTGCCATCAAGAGCCTTGAGGGTTTCACAGATACGCAGTATTTT.

Only a few counts were recorded for this clone. The V and J genes are TRBV28 and TRBJ2-1; 12 nucleotides line up with TRBD2. The V gene's germline CDR1 is MDHEN and CDR2 SYDVKM. CDR3 length: 18 amino acids. V trimming: 5 bases; J trimming: 7 bases; junction bases outside the gene matches: 15. The DNA for the CDR3 is TGTGCCAGCAGTCCGTTTGGGAGACTAGCGGGAGTGGGGAATGAGCAGTTCTTC. Translation: CASSPFGRLAGVGNEQFF.

The gene calls are TRBV10-2 and TRBJ1-6; possibly TRBD1 for D (5 bases). Germline V CDR1 and CDR2: WSHSY, SAAADI. The CDR3 is made up of 14 amino acids. Trimming left V 7 bases short and J 7 bases short, with 14 bases between. In DNA, the CDR3 is TGCGCCAGCACCTCTCGCAGGGAAAATTCACCCCTCCACTTT. The encoded protein is CASTSRRENSPLHF.

The CDR3 loop is CASSIRTGGKTEAFF. The CDR3 DNA reads as TGTGCCAGCAGTATCAGGACAGGGGGTAAGACTGAAGCTTTCTTT. J is TRBJ1-1 and V is TRBV28, with TRBD1 matching 10 bases. Germline CDR1 MDHEN, CDR2 SYDVKM. This CDR3 comprises 15 residues. Trimming removed 5 bases from V and 5 bases from J; junction bases left unmatched: 8.

This clone turned up a few times. The V call is TRBV10-2, the J call TRBJ1-1, with TRBD1 matching 7 bases. Germline V gene lookup returns CDR1 WSHSY and CDR2 SAAADI. With 3 bases clipped from V and 0 bases from J, the junction kept 10 bases outside the gene matches. This CDR3 spans 17 amino acids. The CDR3 sequence: CASSEIRGTALNTEAFF. Written as DNA, the CDR3 is TGCGCCAGCAGTGAAATCAGGGGGACAGCACTGAACACTGAAGCTTTCTTT.

V usage is TRBV7-2 and J usage is TRBJ1-2; the match to TRBD1 covers 9 bases. V shed 3 bases, J shed 7 bases, and the junction held 12 bases outside the gene matches. The CDR3 spans 16 residues. CDR1 and CDR2 from the germline V gene are SGHTA and FQGNSA. CDR3 in amino acids: CASSFEPGQGSVGYTF. Here the CDR3 DNA reads TGTGCCAGCAGCTTCGAGCCGGGACAGGGTTCAGTTGGCTACACCTTC.

The chain employs TRBV2 and TRBJ2-3, with a possible D match to TRBD2 (6 bases). The CDR3 runs to 15 residues. V lost 7 bases and J 1 base, leaving 15 bases between the germline ends. The germline V gene encodes CDR1 SNHLY and CDR2 FYNNEI. CDR3 in amino acids: CASMSGARGTDTQYF. The CDR3 DNA reads TGTGCCAGCATGTCGGGAGCGCGCGGCACAGATACGCAGTATTTT.

This chain connects TRBV18 to TRBJ1-4, with TRBD1 matching 7 bases. V dropped 3 bases and J dropped 5; count of bases not matched to a gene: 6. This CDR3 contains 15 residues. CDR1 and CDR2 from the germline V gene are KGHSH and LQKENI. The CDR3 sequence: CASSPPGQRNEKLFF. The CDR3 DNA sequence: TGTGCCAGCTCACCCCCGGGACAGAGGAATGAAAAACTGTTTTTT.

This chain uses TRBV5-4 with TRBJ1-2, with a tentative D call TRBD1 (5 bases). Germline CDR1 reads SGHNT; CDR2 reads YYREEE (reference sequence). The V end lost 1 base, the J end lost 6 bases, and 19 bases lay between the germline ends. The CDR3 contains 16 residues. The CDR3, as DNA: TGTGCCAGCAGCTTGAAAGGGGCAGAGGGACTTGATGGCTACACCTTC. Protein sequence: CASSLKGAEGLDGYTF.

The chain carries TRBV7-9 and TRBJ2-5; TRBD2 is a possible D gene (5 bases). CDR1 and CDR2 from the germline V gene are SEHNR and FQNEAQ (reference sequence). The CDR3 is 12 amino acids. The V end lost 5 bases, the J end lost 10 bases, and 14 bases lay between the germline ends. CDR3 in amino acids: CASSGQDYLQYF. CDR3 sequence (DNA): TGTGCCAGCAGCGGCCAAGACTACCTCCAGTACTTC. Using reference TRBV7-9 and TRBJ2-5 for the parts outside the CDR3, the full variable domain is DTGVSQNPRHKITKRGQNVTFRCDPISEHNRLYWYRQTLGQGPEFLTYFQNEAQLEKSRLLSDRFSAERPKGSFSTLEIQRTEQGDSAMYLCASSGQDYLQYFGPGTRLLVL.

This rearrangement joins TRBV11-2 to TRBJ1-3; D ambiguous. The V end lost 5 bases, the J end lost 2 bases, and 13 bases lay between the germline ends. Per germline, CDR1 SGHAT and CDR2 FQNNGV. CDR3 length: 15 residues. The CDR3 region is CASSSPNIAGNTIYF. In nucleotides, the CDR3 is TGTGCCAGCAGCAGCCCAAATATAGCTGGAAACACCATATATTTT.

J is TRBJ2-1 and V is TRBV14, with 9 bases identical to TRBD1. Germline V gene data show CDR1 as SGHDN and CDR2 as FVKESK. CDR3 size: 17 residues. Trimming at V came to 0 bases and at J to 12 bases, leaving 15 bases not matched to a gene. The CDR3 loop reads CASSQDFRTGGLSGQFF. CDR3 nucleotide sequence: TGTGCCAGCAGCCAAGATTTCAGAACAGGGGGCCTGAGCGGGCAGTTCTTC.

V gene TRBV13 combines with J gene TRBJ1-1; unclear D gene. The CDR3 is 17 residues long. The V and J ends lost 3 bases and 1 base respectively, with 18 bases between them. Germline CDR1 reads PRHDT; CDR2 reads FYEKMQ (reference sequence). The CDR3 region has the DNA TGTGCCAGCAGCTTCAAAGCAGCATACTACCAGAACACTGAAGCTTTCTTT. Translated: CASSFKAAYYQNTEAFF. Full variable domain (outside the CDR3, taken from reference TRBV13 and TRBJ1-1): AAGVIQSPRHLIKEKRETATLKCYPIPRHDTVYWYQQGPGQDPQFLISFYEKMQSDKGSIPDRFSAQQFSDYHSELNMSSLELGDSALYFCASSFKAAYYQNTEAFFGQGTRLTVV.

The rearrangement uses TRBV27 and TRBJ1-1; 7 bases agree with TRBD1. This CDR3 has 13 amino acids. Germline CDR1 reads MNHEY; CDR2 reads SMNVEV (reference sequence). V lost 6 bases to trimming and J lost 4 bases; unmatched junction nucleotides: 5. CDR3 in DNA: TGTGCCAGCAGCCGCCAGGGGGTCACTGAAGCTTTCTTT. It specifies CASSRQGVTEAFF.

V and J are TRBV4-3 and TRBJ2-2; TRBD1 aligns across 8 bases. The trim removed 0 bases at V and 3 bases at J, leaving 3 bases unmatched. The CDR3 has 16 residues. Germline V CDR1 and CDR2: LGHNA, YSLEER. CDR3 sequence (DNA): TGCGCCAGCAGCCAAGAACAGGGGGTGGACACCGGGGAGCTGTTTTTT. Its translation: CASSQEQGVDTGELFF.